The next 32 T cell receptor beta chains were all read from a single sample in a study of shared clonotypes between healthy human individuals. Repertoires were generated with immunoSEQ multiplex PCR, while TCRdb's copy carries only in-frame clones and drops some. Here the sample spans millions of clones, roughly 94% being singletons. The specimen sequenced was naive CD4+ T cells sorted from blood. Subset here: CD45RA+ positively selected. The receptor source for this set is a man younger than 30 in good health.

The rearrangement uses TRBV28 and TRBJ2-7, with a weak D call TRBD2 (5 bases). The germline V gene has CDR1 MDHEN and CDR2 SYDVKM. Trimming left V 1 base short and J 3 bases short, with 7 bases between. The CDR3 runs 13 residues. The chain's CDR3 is CASSLYGDYEQYF. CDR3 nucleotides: TGTGCCAGCAGTTTATACGGGGACTACGAGCAGTACTTC.

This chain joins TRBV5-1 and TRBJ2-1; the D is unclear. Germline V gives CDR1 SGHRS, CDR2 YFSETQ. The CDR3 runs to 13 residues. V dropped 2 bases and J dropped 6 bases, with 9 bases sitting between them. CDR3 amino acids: CASSFTSGNEQFF. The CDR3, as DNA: TGCGCCAGCAGCTTCACATCCGGCAATGAGCAGTTCTTC.

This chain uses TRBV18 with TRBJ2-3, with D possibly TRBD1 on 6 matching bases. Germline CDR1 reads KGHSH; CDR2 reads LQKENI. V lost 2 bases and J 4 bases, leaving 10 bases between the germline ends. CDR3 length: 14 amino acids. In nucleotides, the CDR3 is TGTGCCAGCTCACCATCACGACAGGCAGATACGCAGTATTTT. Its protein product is CASSPSRQADTQYF.

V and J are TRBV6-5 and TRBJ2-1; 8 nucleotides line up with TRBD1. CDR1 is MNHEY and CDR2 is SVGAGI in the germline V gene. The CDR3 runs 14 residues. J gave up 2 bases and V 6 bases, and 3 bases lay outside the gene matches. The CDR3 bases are TGTGCCAGCAGGACGGGACAGGCCTACAATGAGCAGTTCTTC. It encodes CASRTGQAYNEQFF.

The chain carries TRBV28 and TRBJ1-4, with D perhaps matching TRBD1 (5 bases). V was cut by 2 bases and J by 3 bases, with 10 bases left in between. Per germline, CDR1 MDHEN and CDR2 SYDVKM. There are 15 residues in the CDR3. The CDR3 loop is CASSLTRGANEKLFF. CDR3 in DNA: TGTGCCAGCAGTTTAACGAGGGGCGCTAATGAAAAACTGTTTTTT.

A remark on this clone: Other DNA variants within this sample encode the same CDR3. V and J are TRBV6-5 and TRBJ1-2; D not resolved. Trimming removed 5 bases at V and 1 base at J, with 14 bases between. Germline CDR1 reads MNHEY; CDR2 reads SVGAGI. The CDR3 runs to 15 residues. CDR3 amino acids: CASSRGTKDNYGYTF. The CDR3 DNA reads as TGTGCCAGCAGTCGTGGCACCAAGGATAACTATGGCTACACCTTC.

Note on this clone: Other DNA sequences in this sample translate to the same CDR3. CDR3 DNA sequence: TGTGCCAGCAGTTTAGGGCGGGCAGATACGCAGTATTTT. Its translation: CASSLGRADTQYF. This chain uses TRBV27 with TRBJ2-3; the D gene is possibly TRBD2 (5 bases). Germline V gene data show CDR1 as MNHEY and CDR2 as SMNVEV (reference sequence). This CDR3 comprises 13 residues. V was pared by 2 bases and J by 4 bases, with 7 bases between.

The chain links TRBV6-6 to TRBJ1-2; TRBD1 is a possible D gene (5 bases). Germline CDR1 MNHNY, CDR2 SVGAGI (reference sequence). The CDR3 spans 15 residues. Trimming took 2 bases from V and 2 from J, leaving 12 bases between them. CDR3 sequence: CASSYPGFANYGYTF. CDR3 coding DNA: TGTGCCAGCAGTTACCCAGGGTTCGCCAACTATGGCTACACCTTC.

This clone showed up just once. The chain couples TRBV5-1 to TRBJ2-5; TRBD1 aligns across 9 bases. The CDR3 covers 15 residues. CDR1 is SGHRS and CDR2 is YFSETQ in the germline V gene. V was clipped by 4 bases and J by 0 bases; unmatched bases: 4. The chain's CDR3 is CASSIGQGYQETQYF. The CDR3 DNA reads TGCGCCAGCAGCATAGGACAGGGGTACCAAGAGACCCAGTACTTC.

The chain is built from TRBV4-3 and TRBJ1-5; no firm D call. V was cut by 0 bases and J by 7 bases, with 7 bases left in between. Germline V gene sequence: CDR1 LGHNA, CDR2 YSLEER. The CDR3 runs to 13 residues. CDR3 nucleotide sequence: TGCGCCAGCAGCCAAGAGTTTGAGCAGCCCCAGCATTTT. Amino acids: CASSQEFEQPQHF.

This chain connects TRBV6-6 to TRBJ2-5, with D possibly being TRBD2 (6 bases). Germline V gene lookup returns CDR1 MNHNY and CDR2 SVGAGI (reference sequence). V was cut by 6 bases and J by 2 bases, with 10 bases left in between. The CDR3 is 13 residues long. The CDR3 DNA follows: TGTGCCAGCAGCCGACTAGTTCAAGAGACCCAGTACTTC. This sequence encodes CASSRLVQETQYF.

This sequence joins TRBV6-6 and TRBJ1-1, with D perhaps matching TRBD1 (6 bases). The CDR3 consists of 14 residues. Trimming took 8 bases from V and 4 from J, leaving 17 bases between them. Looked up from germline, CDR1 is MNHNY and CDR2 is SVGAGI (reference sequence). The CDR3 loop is CASGTRGASTEAFF. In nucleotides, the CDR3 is TGTGCCAGCGGTACGCGGGGGGCGAGCACTGAAGCTTTCTTT.

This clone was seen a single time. The CDR3, as DNA: TGTGCCAGCAGTCCGGGCTTAACCGGGGGCTATGGCTACACCTTC. This sequence encodes CASSPGLTGGYGYTF. The chain uses TRBV7-2 and TRBJ1-2; perhaps TRBD1 as D (5 bases). Trimming shortened V by 6 bases and J by 4 bases, and 18 bases separated the two germline ends. The CDR3 is 15 amino acids. Germline V gene sequence: CDR1 SGHTA, CDR2 FQGNSA.

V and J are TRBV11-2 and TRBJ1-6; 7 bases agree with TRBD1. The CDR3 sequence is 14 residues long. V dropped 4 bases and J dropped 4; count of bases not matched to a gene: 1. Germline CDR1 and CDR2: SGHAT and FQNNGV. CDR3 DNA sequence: TGTGCCAGCAGCTCGACAGGGTATAATTCACCCCTCCACTTT. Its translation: CASSSTGYNSPLHF.

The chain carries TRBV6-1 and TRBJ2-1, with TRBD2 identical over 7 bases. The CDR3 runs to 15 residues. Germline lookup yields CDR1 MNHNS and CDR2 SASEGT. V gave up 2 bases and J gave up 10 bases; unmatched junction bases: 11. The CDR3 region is CASSERSLAVGEQFF. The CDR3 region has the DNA TGTGCCAGCAGTGAACGAAGTCTAGCGGTGGGGGAGCAGTTCTTC.

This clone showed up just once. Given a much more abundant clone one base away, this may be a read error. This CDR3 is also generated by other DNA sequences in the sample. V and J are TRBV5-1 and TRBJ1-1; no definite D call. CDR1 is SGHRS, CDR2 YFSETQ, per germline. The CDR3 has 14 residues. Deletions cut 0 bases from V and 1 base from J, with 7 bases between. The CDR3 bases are TGCGCCAGCAGCTTGGAGGGAGGGAACACTGAAGCTTTCTTT. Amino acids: CASSLEGGNTEAFF.

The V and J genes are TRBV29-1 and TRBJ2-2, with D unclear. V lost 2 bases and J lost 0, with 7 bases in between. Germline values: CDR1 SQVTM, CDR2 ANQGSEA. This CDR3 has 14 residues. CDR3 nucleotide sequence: TGCAGCGTTGAATCCGGATCGAACACCGGGGAGCTGTTTTTT. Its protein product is CSVESGSNTGELFF.

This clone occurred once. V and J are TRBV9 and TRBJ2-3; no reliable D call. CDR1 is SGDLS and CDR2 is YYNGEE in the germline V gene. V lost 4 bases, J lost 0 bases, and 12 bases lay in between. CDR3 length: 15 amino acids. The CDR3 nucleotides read TGTGCCAGCAGCCCTCGACTCCCTAGCACAGATACGCAGTATTTT. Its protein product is CASSPRLPSTDTQYF. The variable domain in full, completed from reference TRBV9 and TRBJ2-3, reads DSGVTQTPKHLITATGQRVTLRCSPRSGDLSVYWYQQSLDQGLQFLIQYYNGEERAKGNILERFSAQQFPDLHSELNLSSLELGDSALYFCASSPRLPSTDTQYFGPGTRLTVL.

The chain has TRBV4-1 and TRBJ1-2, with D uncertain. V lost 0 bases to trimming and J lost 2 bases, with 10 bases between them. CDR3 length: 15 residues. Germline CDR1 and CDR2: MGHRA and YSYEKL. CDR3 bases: TGCGCCAGCAGCCAAGATGCTCCGGGGAACTATGGCTACACCTTC. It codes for CASSQDAPGNYGYTF.

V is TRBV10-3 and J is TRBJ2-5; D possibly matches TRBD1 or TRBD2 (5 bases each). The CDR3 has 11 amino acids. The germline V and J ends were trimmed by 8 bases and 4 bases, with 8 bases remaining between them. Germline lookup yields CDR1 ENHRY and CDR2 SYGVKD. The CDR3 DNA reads TGTGCCATCGGGGCGGGAGAGACCCAGTACTTC. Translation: CAIGAGETQYF.

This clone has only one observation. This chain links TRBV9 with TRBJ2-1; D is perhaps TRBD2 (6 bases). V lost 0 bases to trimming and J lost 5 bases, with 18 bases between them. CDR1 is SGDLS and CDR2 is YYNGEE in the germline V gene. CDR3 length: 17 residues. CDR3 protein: CASSVAPYSRLDNEQFF. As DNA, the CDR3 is TGTGCCAGCAGCGTAGCCCCTTATAGCCGACTAGACAATGAGCAGTTCTTC.

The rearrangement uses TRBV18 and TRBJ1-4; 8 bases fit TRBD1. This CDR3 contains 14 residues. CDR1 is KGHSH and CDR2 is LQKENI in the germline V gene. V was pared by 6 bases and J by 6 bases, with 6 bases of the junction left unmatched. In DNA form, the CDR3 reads TGTGCCAGCTCCCAGGGACAGGTTGATGAAAAACTGTTTTTT. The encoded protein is CASSQGQVDEKLFF. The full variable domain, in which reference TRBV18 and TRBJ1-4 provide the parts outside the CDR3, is NAGVMQNPRHLVRRRGQEARLRCSPMKGHSHVYWYRQLPEEGLKFMVYLQKENIIDESGMPKERFSAEFPKEGPSILRIQQVVRGDSAAYFCASSQGQVDEKLFFGSGTQLSVL.

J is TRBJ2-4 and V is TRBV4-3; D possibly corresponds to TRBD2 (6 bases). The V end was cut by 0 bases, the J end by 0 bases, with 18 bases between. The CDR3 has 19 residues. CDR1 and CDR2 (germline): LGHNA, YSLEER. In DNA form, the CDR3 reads TGCGCCAGCAGCCAAGATCTTGGAGGGTCGGACTTAGCCAAAAACATTCAGTACTTC. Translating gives CASSQDLGGSDLAKNIQYF.

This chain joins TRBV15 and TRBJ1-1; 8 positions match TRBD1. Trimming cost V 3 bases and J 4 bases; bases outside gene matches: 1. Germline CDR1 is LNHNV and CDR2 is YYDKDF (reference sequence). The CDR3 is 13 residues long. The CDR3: CATSRQGATEAFF. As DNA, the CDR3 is TGTGCCACCAGCAGGCAGGGGGCCACTGAAGCTTTCTTT.

The CDR3 DNA follows: TGCGCCAGCAGCCAAGGGGGGTTAGCCTCGTCCTACGAGCAGTACTTC. The encoded protein is CASSQGGLASSYEQYF. The V gene is TRBV4-1, the J gene TRBJ2-7, with D perhaps assigned TRBD1 or TRBD2 (5 bases each). CDR3 length equals 16 residues. V shed 1 base and J shed 1 base, with 14 bases lying between them. Germline V lookup: CDR1 MGHRA, CDR2 YSYEKL.

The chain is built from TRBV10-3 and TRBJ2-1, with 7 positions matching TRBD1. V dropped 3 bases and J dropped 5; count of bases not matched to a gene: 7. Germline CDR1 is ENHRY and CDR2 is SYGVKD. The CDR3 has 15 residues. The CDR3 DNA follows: TGTGCCATCAGTGATTCAGGGGGATATAACAATGAGCAGTTCTTC. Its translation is CAISDSGGYNNEQFF.

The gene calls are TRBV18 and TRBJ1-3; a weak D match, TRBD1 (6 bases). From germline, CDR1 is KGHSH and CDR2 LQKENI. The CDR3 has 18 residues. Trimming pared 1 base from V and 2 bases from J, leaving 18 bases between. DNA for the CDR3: TGTGCCAGCTCACCACGACTGACAGGAGGTAATACTGGAAACACCATATATTTT. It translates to CASSPRLTGGNTGNTIYF. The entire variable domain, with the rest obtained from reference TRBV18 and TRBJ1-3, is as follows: NAGVMQNPRHLVRRRGQEARLRCSPMKGHSHVYWYRQLPEEGLKFMVYLQKENIIDESGMPKERFSAEFPKEGPSILRIQQVVRGDSAAYFCASSPRLTGGNTGNTIYFGEGSWLTVV.

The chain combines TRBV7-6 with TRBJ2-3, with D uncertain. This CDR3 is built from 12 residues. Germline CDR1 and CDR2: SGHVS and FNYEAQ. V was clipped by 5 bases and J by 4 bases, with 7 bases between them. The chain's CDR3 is CASSLEADTQYF. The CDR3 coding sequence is TGTGCCAGCAGCCTAGAGGCAGATACGCAGTATTTT.

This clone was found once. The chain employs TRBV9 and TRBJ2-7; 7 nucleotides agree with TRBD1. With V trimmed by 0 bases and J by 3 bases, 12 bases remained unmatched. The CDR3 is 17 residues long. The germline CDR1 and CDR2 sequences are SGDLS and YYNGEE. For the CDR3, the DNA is TGTGCCAGCAGCGTAGTTGCAGGGGGAATTTACTACTACGAGCAGTACTTC. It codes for CASSVVAGGIYYYEQYF.

This CDR3 reads CASSSLGQGAGELFF. The CDR3 bases are TGTGCCAGCAGCTCCTTGGGACAGGGGGCCGGGGAGCTGTTTTTT. J is TRBJ2-2 and V is TRBV11-3; TRBD1 agrees at 11 bases. This CDR3 spans 15 amino acids. Trimming removed 4 bases from V and 6 bases from J; junction bases left unmatched: 4. Germline CDR1 SGHNT, CDR2 YENEEA.

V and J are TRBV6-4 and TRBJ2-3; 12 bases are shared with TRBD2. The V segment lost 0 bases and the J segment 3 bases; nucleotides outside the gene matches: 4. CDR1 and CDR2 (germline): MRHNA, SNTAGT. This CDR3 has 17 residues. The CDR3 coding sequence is TGTGCCAGCAGTGACTCTTCACTAGCGGGGGGAACAGATACGCAGTATTTT. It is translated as CASSDSSLAGGTDTQYF.

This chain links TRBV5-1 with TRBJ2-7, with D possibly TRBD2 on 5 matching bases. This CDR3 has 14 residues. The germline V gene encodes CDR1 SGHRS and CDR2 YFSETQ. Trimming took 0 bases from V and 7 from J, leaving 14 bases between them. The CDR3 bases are TGCGCCAGCAGCTTGGGAGGGATAGGTGAGGAGCAGTACTTC. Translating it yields CASSLGGIGEEQYF.